This T cell receptor (beta chain) was identified in a study of shared clonotypes between healthy human individuals. The input for sorted-subset replicate PCRs was about 200 ng DNA, tens of thousands of T cell genomes. Using immunoSEQ multiplex PCR, the repertoire was profiled, and TCRdb retains in-frame clones only, with some absent. The sample includes more than 550,000 clones, approximately 72% of them seen just once. Trimming shortened V by 5 bases and J by 0 bases, and 16 bases separated the two germline ends. The CDR3 loop spans 16 amino acids. CDR1 and CDR2 (germline): MNHNY, SVGAGI (reference sequence). All donors were healthy HIV-negative adults lacking recent acute infections or vaccinations. Broader study findings: Naive CD4 clonotypes were shared across several donors at 5% to 6%.

Regarding this clone: As yet, its antigen is unknown.

The V and J genes are TRBV6-6 and TRBJ1-2; D is uncertain. The receptor's source is a woman in her twenties or thirties in good health. The sequencing sample was made of memory CD4+ T cells sorted from blood. Subset noted: CD45RA-negative fraction. CDR3 in DNA: TGTGCCAGCAGTAGCGGGTGGGGAACAGCTAACTATGGCTACACCTTC. It specifies CASSSGWGTANYGYTF.